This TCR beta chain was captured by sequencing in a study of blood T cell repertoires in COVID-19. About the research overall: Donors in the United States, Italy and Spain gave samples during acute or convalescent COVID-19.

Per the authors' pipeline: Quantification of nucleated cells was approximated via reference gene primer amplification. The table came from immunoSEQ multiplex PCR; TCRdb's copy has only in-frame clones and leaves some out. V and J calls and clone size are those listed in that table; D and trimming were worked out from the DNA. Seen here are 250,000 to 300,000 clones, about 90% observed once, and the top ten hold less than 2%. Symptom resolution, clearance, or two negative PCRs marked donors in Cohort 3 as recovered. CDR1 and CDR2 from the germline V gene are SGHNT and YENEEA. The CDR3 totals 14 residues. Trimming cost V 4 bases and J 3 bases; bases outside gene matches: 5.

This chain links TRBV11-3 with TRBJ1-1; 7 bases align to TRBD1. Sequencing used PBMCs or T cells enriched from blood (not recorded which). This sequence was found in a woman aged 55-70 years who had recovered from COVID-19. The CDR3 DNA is TGTGCCAGCAGCTACAGGGGTGATTACACTGAAGCTTTCTTT. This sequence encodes CASSYRGDYTEAFF.